This TCR beta chain was recorded in a study of cytomegalovirus exposure and HLA in healthy donors. The overall study: Genotyping of 400 or so donors showed that around 86% belonged to the Caucasian-associated ancestry cluster. General study points: An analysis was carried out at a later point. It showed that HLA-associated TCR beta chains were more clonally expanded than equally common non-associated chains. Association of a missense DCLRE1C variant with TCR beta V- and J-gene trimming was reported in a later analysis.

The V segment lost 4 bases and the J segment 5 bases; nucleotides outside the gene matches: 9. CDR3 length: 18 residues. Germline values: CDR1 KGHSH, CDR2 LQKENI. Amplification used 60 Vbeta primers and 13 Jbeta primers. The repertoire was sequenced with immunoSEQ multiplex PCR; TCRdb's copy has only in-frame clones and lacks some. Of 100,000 to 150,000 clones listed, roughly 72% are singletons. A word on this clone: Its matching antigen is unknown.

J is TRBJ2-3 and V is TRBV18, with 16 bases fitting TRBD2. The clonotype was recovered from a male donor in good health and CMV-seronegative. The sequencing input was PBMCs. The CDR3 nucleotides read TGTGCCAGCTCACTGGCCGGGACTAGCGGGAGGGCCATAGATACGCAGTATTTT. Amino acids: CASSLAGTSGRAIDTQYF.